The sequence of this TCR beta chain was determined in a study of cytomegalovirus exposure and HLA in healthy donors. General study results and limits: In a later analysis, at a false discovery rate of 0.05, approximately 15,000 TCR beta sequences matched HLA alleles. It was 164 TCR beta chains that were listed as cytomegalovirus-associated. One variant, a missense change in DCLRE1C, was linked in a later analysis to TCR beta V- and J-gene trimming.

This clone turned up a few times. The antigen is not known. Trimming removed 6 bases at V and 2 bases at J, with 15 bases between. The CDR3 loop spans 14 amino acids. Germline CDR1 SGDLS, CDR2 YYNGEE. Primers: 60 Vbeta forward and 13 Jbeta reverse. Assay: immunoSEQ multiplex PCR; the TCRdb copy retains only in-frame clones and omits some. In the table there are 160,000 or so clones, roughly 84% of which are singletons. The material sequenced was PBMCs. This chain connects TRBV9 to TRBJ2-7; tentatively, D is TRBD2 (6 bases). This clonotype was obtained from a man under 40 in good health and CMV-seronegative. The CDR3 sequence is CASTRDSSTYEQYF. In DNA, the CDR3 is TGTGCCAGCACAAGGGACTCTTCTACCTACGAGCAGTACTTC.